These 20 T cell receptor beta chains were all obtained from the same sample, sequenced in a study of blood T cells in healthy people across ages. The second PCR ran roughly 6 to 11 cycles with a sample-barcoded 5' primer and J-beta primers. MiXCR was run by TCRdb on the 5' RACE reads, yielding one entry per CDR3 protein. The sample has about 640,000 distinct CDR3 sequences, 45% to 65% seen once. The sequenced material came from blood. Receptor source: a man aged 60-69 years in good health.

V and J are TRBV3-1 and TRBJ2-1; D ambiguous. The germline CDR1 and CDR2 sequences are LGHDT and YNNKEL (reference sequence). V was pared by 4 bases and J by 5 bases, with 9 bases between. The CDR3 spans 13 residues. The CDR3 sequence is CASSPKNHNEQFF. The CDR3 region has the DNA TGTGCCAGCAGCCCTAAAAACCACAATGAGCAGTTCTTC.

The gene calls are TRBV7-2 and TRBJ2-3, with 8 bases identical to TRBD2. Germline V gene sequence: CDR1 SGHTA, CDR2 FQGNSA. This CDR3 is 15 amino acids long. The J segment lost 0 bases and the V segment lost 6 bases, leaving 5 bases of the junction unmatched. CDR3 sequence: CASRPLAGSTDTQYF. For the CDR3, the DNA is TGTGCCAGCAGACCCCTAGCGGGCAGCACAGATACGCAGTATTTT.

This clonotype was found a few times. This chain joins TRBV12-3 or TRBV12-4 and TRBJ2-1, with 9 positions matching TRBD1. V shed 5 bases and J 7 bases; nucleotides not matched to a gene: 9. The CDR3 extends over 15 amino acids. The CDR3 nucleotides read TGTGCCAGCAGTACACCGACAGGGGGAACGAATGAGCAGTTCTTC. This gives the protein CASSTPTGGTNEQFF.

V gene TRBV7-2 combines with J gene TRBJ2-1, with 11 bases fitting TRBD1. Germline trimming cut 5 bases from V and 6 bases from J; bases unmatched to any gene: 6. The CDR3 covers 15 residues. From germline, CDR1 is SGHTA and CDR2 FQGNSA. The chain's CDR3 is CASSRGQGAFNEQFF. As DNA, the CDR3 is TGTGCCAGCAGCCGCGGACAGGGGGCGTTCAATGAGCAGTTCTTC.

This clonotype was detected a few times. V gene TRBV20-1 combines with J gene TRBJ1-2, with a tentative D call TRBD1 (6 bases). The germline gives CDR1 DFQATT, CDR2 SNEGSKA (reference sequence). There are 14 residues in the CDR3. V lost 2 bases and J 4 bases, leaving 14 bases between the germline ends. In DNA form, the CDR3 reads TGCAGTGCTAGATCGCCAGGGGCGGTCTATGGCTACACCTTC. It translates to CSARSPGAVYGYTF.

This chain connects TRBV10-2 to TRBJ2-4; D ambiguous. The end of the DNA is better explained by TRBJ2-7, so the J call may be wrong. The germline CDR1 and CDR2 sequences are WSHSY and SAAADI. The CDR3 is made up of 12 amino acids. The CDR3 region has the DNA TGCGCCAGCAGACAAAGCTGCTACGAGCAGTACTTC. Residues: CASRQSCYEQYF.

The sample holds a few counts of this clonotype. This chain's CDR3 is CASAGPGASTDTQYF. CDR3 nucleotides: TGTGCCAGTGCTGGCCCGGGGGCTAGCACAGATACGCAGTATTTT. This rearrangement joins TRBV12-3 or TRBV12-4 to TRBJ2-3; either TRBD1 or TRBD2 may supply D (6 bases each). V dropped 9 bases and J dropped 0 bases, with 16 bases sitting between them. The CDR3 has 15 residues.

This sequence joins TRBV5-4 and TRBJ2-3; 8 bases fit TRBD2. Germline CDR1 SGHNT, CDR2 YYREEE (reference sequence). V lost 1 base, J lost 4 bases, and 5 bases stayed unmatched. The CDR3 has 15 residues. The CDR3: CASSLTTGGPDTQYF. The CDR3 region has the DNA TGTGCCAGCAGCTTGACGACGGGGGGGCCAGATACGCAGTATTTT.

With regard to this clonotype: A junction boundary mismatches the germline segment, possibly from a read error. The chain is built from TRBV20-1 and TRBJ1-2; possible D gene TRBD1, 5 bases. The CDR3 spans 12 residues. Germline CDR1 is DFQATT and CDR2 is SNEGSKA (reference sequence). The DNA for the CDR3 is TGCAGTGCTCAGGGATACCGCTATGGCTACGCCTTC. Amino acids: CSAQGYRYGYAF.

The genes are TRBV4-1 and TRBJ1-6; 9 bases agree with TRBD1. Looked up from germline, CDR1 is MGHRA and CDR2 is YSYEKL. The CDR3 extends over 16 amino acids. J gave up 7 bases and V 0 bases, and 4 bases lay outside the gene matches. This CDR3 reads CASSQEDRGLNSPLHF. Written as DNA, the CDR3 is TGCGCCAGCAGCCAAGAGGACAGGGGACTAAATTCACCCCTCCACTTT.

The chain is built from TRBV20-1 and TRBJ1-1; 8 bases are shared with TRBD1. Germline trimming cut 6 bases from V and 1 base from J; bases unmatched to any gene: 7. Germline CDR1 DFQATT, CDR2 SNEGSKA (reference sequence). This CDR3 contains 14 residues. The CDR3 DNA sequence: TGCAGTGCCCGCGGACAGGGACGGAACACTGAAGCTTTCTTT. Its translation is CSARGQGRNTEAFF.

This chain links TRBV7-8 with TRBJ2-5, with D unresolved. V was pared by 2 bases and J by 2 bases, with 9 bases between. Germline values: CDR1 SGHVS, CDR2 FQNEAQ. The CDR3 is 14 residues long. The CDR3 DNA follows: TGTGCCAGCAGCTTAAGAAATACACAAGAGACCCAGTACTTC. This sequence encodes CASSLRNTQETQYF.

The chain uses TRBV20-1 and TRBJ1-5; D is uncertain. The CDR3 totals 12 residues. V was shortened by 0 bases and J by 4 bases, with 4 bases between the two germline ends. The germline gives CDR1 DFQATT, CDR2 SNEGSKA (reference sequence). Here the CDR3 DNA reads TGCAGTGCTAGAGATCCTAATCAGCCCCAGCATTTT. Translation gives CSARDPNQPQHF.

CDR3 in amino acids: CASSVAGGNEKLFF. The DNA of the CDR3 is TGTGCCAGCAGCGTAGCGGGGGGCAATGAAAAACTGTTTTTT. V gene TRBV9 combines with J gene TRBJ1-4; D is perhaps TRBD1 (6 bases). Germline assignment: CDR1 SGDLS and CDR2 YYNGEE. Trimming removed 0 bases at V and 5 bases at J, with 8 bases between. The CDR3 totals 14 residues.

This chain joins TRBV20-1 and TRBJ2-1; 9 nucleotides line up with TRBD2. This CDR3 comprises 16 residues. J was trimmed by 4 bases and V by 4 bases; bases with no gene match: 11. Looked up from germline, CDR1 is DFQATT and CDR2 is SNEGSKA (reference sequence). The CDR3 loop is CSANGGGAKGYNEQFF. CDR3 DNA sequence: TGCAGTGCTAACGGCGGGGGGGCAAAGGGGTACAATGAGCAGTTCTTC.

CDR3 loop: CSASPDSRGSYEQYF. The CDR3 nucleotides read TGCAGTGCTTCCCCCGACAGCCGGGGATCCTACGAGCAGTACTTC. The chain couples TRBV20-1 to TRBJ2-7; D is tentatively TRBD1 or TRBD2 (5 bases each). The CDR3 extends over 15 amino acids. Germline V lookup: CDR1 DFQATT, CDR2 SNEGSKA (reference sequence). Trimming left V 5 bases short and J 1 base short, with 18 bases between.

The CDR3 here is CASSFEGSQPQHF. The CDR3 coding sequence is TGTGCCAGCAGCTTCGAAGGCAGTCAGCCCCAGCATTTT. The chain uses TRBV11-2 and TRBJ1-5; the D is unclear. The CDR3 has 13 residues. Deletions cut 3 bases from V and 6 bases from J, with 9 bases between. The V gene's germline CDR1 is SGHAT and CDR2 FQNNGV.

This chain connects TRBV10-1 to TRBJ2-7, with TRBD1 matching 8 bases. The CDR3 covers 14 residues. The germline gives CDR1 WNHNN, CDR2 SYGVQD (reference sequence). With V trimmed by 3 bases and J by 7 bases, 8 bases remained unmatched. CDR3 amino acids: CASSDSDREREQYF. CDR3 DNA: TGCGCCAGCAGTGACTCGGACAGGGAGCGAGAGCAGTACTTC.

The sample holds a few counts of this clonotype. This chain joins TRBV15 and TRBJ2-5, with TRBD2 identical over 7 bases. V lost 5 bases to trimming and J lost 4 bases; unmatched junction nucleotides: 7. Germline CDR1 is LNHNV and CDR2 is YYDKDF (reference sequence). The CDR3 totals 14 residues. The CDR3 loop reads CATSYGGSGETQYF. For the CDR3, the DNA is TGTGCCACCAGCTACGGGGGGTCAGGAGAGACCCAGTACTTC.

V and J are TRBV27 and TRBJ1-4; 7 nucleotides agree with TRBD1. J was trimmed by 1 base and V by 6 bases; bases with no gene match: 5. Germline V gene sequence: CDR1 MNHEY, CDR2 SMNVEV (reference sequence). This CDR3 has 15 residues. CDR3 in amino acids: CASRPRQGTNEKLFF. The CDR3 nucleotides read TGTGCCAGCAGGCCGCGACAGGGAACTAATGAAAAACTGTTTTTT. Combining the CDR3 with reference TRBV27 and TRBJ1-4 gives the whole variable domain EAQVTQNPRYLITVTGKKLTVTCSQNMNHEYMSWYRQDPGLGLRQIYYSMNVEVTDKGDVPEGYKVSRKEKRNFPLILESPSPNQTSLYFCASRPRQGTNEKLFFGSGTQLSVL.